Below are 31 T cell receptor beta chains sequenced from a single sample in a study of T cell responses to AZD1222 COVID-19 vaccine. Sequencing was performed with immunoSEQ multiplex PCR; in TCRdb, only in-frame clones are kept and a portion is missing. The data show roughly 150,000 clones, with over 80% seen just once and around 1.8% held by the top ten. The starting material was peripheral blood, obtained on day 0 of AZD1222 vaccination. The receptors were gathered from an adult in good health.

This clone was seen only once. J is TRBJ1-6 and V is TRBV7-9; D not resolved. The germline V gene has CDR1 SEHNR and CDR2 FQNEAQ (reference sequence). CDR3 length: 12 amino acids. Between the trimmed V and J ends, which lost 0 bases and 10 bases, there was a span of 4 bases. The CDR3 nucleotides are TGTGCCAGCAGCTTAGCCGCGTCACCCCTCCACTTT. It yields the protein CASSLAASPLHF.

The chain links TRBV5-6 to TRBJ2-7; 8 positions match TRBD1. The CDR3 loop spans 14 amino acids. Germline loops: CDR1 SGHDT, CDR2 YYEEEE. V trimming: 2 bases; J trimming: 4 bases; junction bases outside the gene matches: 5. The CDR3 is CASSFGTGTYEQYF. As DNA, the CDR3 is TGTGCCAGCAGCTTCGGGACAGGCACATACGAGCAGTACTTC.

J is TRBJ1-2 and V is TRBV7-9, with TRBD1 matching over 9 bases. After removal of 5 bases from V and 6 bases from J, the junction contained 10 bases not matched to a gene. The CDR3 is made up of 15 amino acids. Germline CDR1 reads SEHNR; CDR2 reads FQNEAQ (reference sequence). CDR3: CASSPRQGDRDGYTF. The DNA of the CDR3 is TGTGCCAGCAGCCCCCGACAGGGGGATAGGGATGGCTACACCTTC.

The CDR3 nucleotides read TGCGCCAGCAGCCAAAACCCGACAGGCACCTACGAGCAGTACTTC. This gives the protein CASSQNPTGTYEQYF. The chain has TRBV4-3 and TRBJ2-7; TRBD1 might be the D (6 bases). V was shortened by 2 bases and J by 2 bases, with 13 bases between the two germline ends. There are 15 residues in the CDR3. CDR1 LGHNA and CDR2 YSLEER come from the germline V gene.

The rearrangement joins TRBV30 to TRBJ2-7; D is ambiguous. The CDR3 totals 13 residues. The V end lost 5 bases, the J end lost 2 bases, and 13 bases lay between the germline ends. Germline-derived CDR1 and CDR2 are GTSNPN and SVGIG (reference sequence). CDR3 amino acids: CAWAPGAPYEQYF. Written as DNA, the CDR3 is TGTGCCTGGGCGCCAGGAGCCCCCTACGAGCAGTACTTC.

In DNA, the CDR3 is TGTGCCAGCTCACCCTGGACTAGCGGTAGCACAGATACGCAGTATTTT. It is translated as CASSPWTSGSTDTQYF. This rearrangement joins TRBV18 to TRBJ2-3, with 10 positions matching TRBD2. The length of the CDR3 is 16 residues. V was pared by 3 bases and J by 0 bases, with 3 bases of the junction left unmatched. The germline V gene encodes CDR1 KGHSH and CDR2 LQKENI. Supplemented by reference TRBV18 and TRBJ2-3, the full variable domain reads NAGVMQNPRHLVRRRGQEARLRCSPMKGHSHVYWYRQLPEEGLKFMVYLQKENIIDESGMPKERFSAEFPKEGPSILRIQQVVRGDSAAYFCASSPWTSGSTDTQYFGPGTRLTVL.

The rearrangement uses TRBV19 and TRBJ2-3; 9 bases align to TRBD1. This CDR3 is 16 amino acids long. Germline V lookup: CDR1 LNHDA, CDR2 SQIVND (reference sequence). V was clipped by 2 bases and J by 1 base; unmatched bases: 4. The CDR3 sequence is CASSIKTGGGTDTQYF. The CDR3 DNA follows: TGTGCCAGTAGTATAAAGACAGGGGGAGGCACAGATACGCAGTATTTT.

The chain recombines TRBV6-1 with TRBJ1-2; 7 nucleotides agree with TRBD1. The CDR3 is 16 residues long. The V and J ends lost 8 bases and 4 bases, in that order; junction bases with no gene match: 16. Germline V gene lookup returns CDR1 MNHNS and CDR2 SASEGT. CDR3 DNA: TGTGCCAGCCGTGTCGAGGTGACAGGGCCTCTCTATGGCTACACCTTC. Translating gives CASRVEVTGPLYGYTF.

The table lists this clone with a count of one. The chain links TRBV14 to TRBJ1-1, with D perhaps matching TRBD1 (5 bases). The germline V gene has CDR1 SGHDN and CDR2 FVKESK. V was trimmed by 4 bases and J by 1 base, leaving 13 bases between them. The CDR3 sequence is 15 residues long. The CDR3 reads CASSRTGLQNTEAFF. The CDR3 DNA sequence: TGTGCCAGCAGCCGTACGGGACTGCAGAACACTGAAGCTTTCTTT.

V usage is TRBV18 and J usage is TRBJ2-1; D ambiguous. V was clipped by 6 bases and J by 7 bases, with 10 bases between them. Germline loops: CDR1 KGHSH, CDR2 LQKENI. CDR3 length: 12 residues. CDR3 nucleotides: TGTGCCAGCTCCTTGGCCGCTAATGAGCAGTTCTTC. Translation: CASSLAANEQFF.

V and J are TRBV28 and TRBJ2-7, with 13 bases matching TRBD2. The germline CDR1 and CDR2 sequences are MDHEN and SYDVKM. CDR3 length equals 15 residues. V dropped 2 bases and J dropped 3; count of bases not matched to a gene: 1. The chain's CDR3 is CASSLGTSGNYEQYF. In DNA, the CDR3 is TGTGCCAGCAGTTTAGGGACTAGCGGGAACTACGAGCAGTACTTC.

This clone was found once. The chain combines TRBV9 with TRBJ1-6; maybe TRBD1 (6 bases). CDR1 and CDR2 (germline): SGDLS, YYNGEE. The CDR3 is made up of 17 amino acids. V was cut by 1 base and J by 8 bases, with 19 bases left in between. The CDR3 region is CASSVSGQPLGHSPLHF. The CDR3, as DNA: TGTGCCAGCAGCGTAAGTGGACAGCCACTGGGCCATTCACCCCTCCACTTT.

The chain carries TRBV7-2 and TRBJ1-5; no firm D call. Per the germline V gene, CDR1 is SGHTA and CDR2 is FQGNSA. The CDR3 sequence is 16 residues long. Trimming removed 1 base at V and 6 bases at J, with 16 bases between. The CDR3 region is CASSLGPLGVGQPQHF. CDR3 DNA sequence: TGTGCCAGCAGCTTAGGACCGCTCGGGGTGGGTCAGCCCCAGCATTTT.

This chain joins TRBV27 and TRBJ2-7, with 7 positions matching TRBD1. CDR1 is MNHEY and CDR2 is SMNVEV in the germline V gene (reference sequence). This CDR3 region has 14 residues. Trimming cost V 2 bases and J 3 bases; bases outside gene matches: 4. For the CDR3, the DNA is TGTGCCAGCAGTTTAAGGCAGGGGGACTACGAGCAGTACTTC. This encodes CASSLRQGDYEQYF.

This chain uses TRBV28 with TRBJ2-3; D unresolved. Germline-derived CDR1 and CDR2 are MDHEN and SYDVKM. The CDR3 consists of 14 residues. V gave up 1 base and J gave up 4 bases, with 9 bases separating them. The CDR3 DNA is TGTGCCAGCAGTTTATCCTCTGGGGCAGATACGCAGTATTTT. It encodes CASSLSSGADTQYF.

The chain recombines TRBV7-3 with TRBJ2-7; perhaps TRBD2 as D (6 bases). V was clipped by 4 bases and J by 4 bases, with 20 bases between them. Germline V gene data show CDR1 as SGHTA and CDR2 as FQGTGA. There are 16 residues in the CDR3. CDR3 in DNA: TGTGCCAGCAGCTCGCCCTTTTCGCGGGGCGGGTACGAGCAGTACTTC. Its protein is CASSSPFSRGGYEQYF.

V usage is TRBV3-1 (or the pseudogene TRBV3-2) and J usage is TRBJ2-2, with TRBD1 matching 11 bases. CDR1 and CDR2 (germline): LGHDT, YNNKEL (reference sequence). The J segment lost 3 bases and the V segment lost 3 bases, leaving 3 bases of the junction unmatched. This CDR3 contains 16 residues. The DNA of the CDR3 is TGTGCCAGCAGCCACGGGACAGGGGGTGACACCGGGGAGCTGTTTTTT. Its translation is CASSHGTGGDTGELFF.

This clone was seen a handful of times. The V gene is TRBV19, the J gene TRBJ1-1; D is ambiguous. Germline CDR1 is LNHDA and CDR2 is SQIVND (reference sequence). With 1 base removed from V and 1 base from J, the gap between germline ends came to 7 bases. The CDR3 runs 14 residues. The CDR3 loop reads CASSIGNRNTEAFF. CDR3 sequence (DNA): TGTGCCAGTAGTATAGGAAACAGGAACACTGAAGCTTTCTTT.

The chain recombines TRBV19 with TRBJ2-1; 9 nucleotides agree with TRBD1. Germline CDR1 LNHDA, CDR2 SQIVND (reference sequence). The trim removed 9 bases at V and 9 bases at J, leaving 15 bases unmatched. CDR3 length equals 15 residues. The CDR3 sequence: CASDPRDRVFGEQFF. The CDR3 nucleotides read TGTGCCAGCGACCCCCGGGACAGGGTGTTCGGTGAGCAGTTCTTC.

CDR3 bases: TGTGCCAGCAGCTCCGGGACAGGGGGTTACGAGCAGTACTTC. Residues: CASSSGTGGYEQYF. The chain is built from TRBV5-6 and TRBJ2-7, with 11 positions matching TRBD1. CDR3 length: 14 amino acids. Germline trimming cut 3 bases from V and 4 bases from J; bases unmatched to any gene: 3. Looked up from germline, CDR1 is SGHDT and CDR2 is YYEEEE.

The rearrangement joins TRBV18 to TRBJ1-1; D remains unclear. The CDR3 runs to 15 residues. V was trimmed by 2 bases and J by 2 bases, leaving 12 bases between them. The V gene's germline CDR1 is KGHSH and CDR2 LQKENI. CDR3 amino acids: CASSPWIRGNTEAFF. The CDR3 DNA sequence: TGTGCCAGCTCACCATGGATACGGGGAAACACTGAAGCTTTCTTT.

The chain links TRBV23-1 to TRBJ2-5; D may be TRBD1 (6 bases). Being an ORF, TRBV23-1 has a function that is uncertain. Trimming shortened V by 4 bases and J by 7 bases, and 16 bases separated the two germline ends. This CDR3 has 14 amino acids. The CDR3 DNA is TGCGCCAGCAGTCTTTCGACAGGTCCCCGGACCCAGTACTTC. Translating gives CASSLSTGPRTQYF.

The chain joins TRBV15 to TRBJ1-5; 8 bases line up with TRBD1. The V and J ends lost 3 bases and 3 bases, in that order; junction bases with no gene match: 4. CDR1 is LNHNV, CDR2 YYDKDF, per germline (reference sequence). The CDR3 is 15 amino acids. The CDR3 nucleotides are TGTGCCACCAGCAGGACAGGGGTCTTCAATCAGCCCCAGCATTTT. Its protein product is CATSRTGVFNQPQHF.

V is TRBV18 and J is TRBJ1-1, with D perhaps matching TRBD1 (5 bases). This CDR3 is 14 amino acids long. CDR1 KGHSH and CDR2 LQKENI come from the germline V gene. The ends were cut back, 1 base at V and 4 bases at J, with 10 bases in the middle. In DNA, the CDR3 is TGTGCCAGCTCACCACAGGGGCTCAGCACTGAAGCTTTCTTT. Amino acid sequence: CASSPQGLSTEAFF.

This chain uses TRBV2 with TRBJ1-1; 8 bases match TRBD1. This CDR3 has 15 amino acids. V lost 7 bases to trimming and J lost 0 bases; unmatched junction nucleotides: 7. The germline gives CDR1 SNHLY, CDR2 FYNNEI. The chain's CDR3 is CASTTGGRVNTEAFF. As DNA, the CDR3 is TGTGCCAGCACCACAGGGGGGAGAGTGAACACTGAAGCTTTCTTT.

The rearrangement joins TRBV18 to TRBJ1-1; 7 positions agree with TRBD1. The CDR3 loop spans 12 amino acids. J gave up 6 bases and V 5 bases, and 3 bases lay outside the gene matches. Germline V gives CDR1 KGHSH, CDR2 LQKENI. CDR3 amino acids: CASSSTGSEAFF. CDR3 in DNA: TGTGCCAGCTCATCGACAGGGTCTGAAGCTTTCTTT.

This clone has just one count. This CDR3 is CASSFVNSEQYF. As DNA, the CDR3 is TGTGCCAGCAGTTTTGTGAACTCCGAGCAGTACTTC. The rearrangement uses TRBV27 and TRBJ2-7, with D hard to call. V was trimmed by 3 bases and J by 6 bases, leaving 9 bases between them. CDR1 and CDR2 from the germline V gene are MNHEY and SMNVEV (reference sequence). This CDR3 region has 12 residues.

The chain is built from TRBV9 and TRBJ2-1; TRBD2 aligns across 8 bases. The germline CDR1 and CDR2 sequences are SGDLS and YYNGEE. The CDR3 is 13 residues long. Germline trimming cut 7 bases from V and 7 bases from J; bases unmatched to any gene: 7. CDR3 in DNA: TGTGCCAGCGGCGGTAGCGGGACAAATGAGCAGTTCTTC. Amino acid sequence: CASGGSGTNEQFF.

There are a few counts of this clone. V is TRBV7-2 and J is TRBJ2-7; TRBD2 might be the D (6 bases). Trimming shortened V by 5 bases and J by 0 bases, and 11 bases separated the two germline ends. This CDR3 has 14 amino acids. Germline V CDR1 and CDR2: SGHTA, FQGNSA. As DNA, the CDR3 is TGTGCCAGCAGCGCGGGACGGACCTCCTACGAGCAGTACTTC. It is translated as CASSAGRTSYEQYF.

CDR3 loop: CASSQYGTGGHEQYF. The CDR3 nucleotides are TGTGCCAGCAGTCAGTACGGGACAGGGGGACACGAGCAGTACTTC. The gene calls are TRBV6-5 and TRBJ2-7, with 11 bases aligning to TRBD1. The J segment lost 5 bases and the V segment lost 5 bases, leaving 8 bases of the junction unmatched. Germline CDR1 reads MNHEY; CDR2 reads SVGAGI. This CDR3 is built from 15 residues.

The chain combines TRBV28 with TRBJ2-5; D gene uncertain. V was clipped by 1 base and J by 4 bases, with 7 bases between them. CDR1 is MDHEN, CDR2 SYDVKM, per germline. This CDR3 comprises 13 residues. The CDR3 DNA is TGTGCCAGCAGTTTATTACACCTAGAGACCCAGTACTTC. It yields the protein CASSLLHLETQYF.